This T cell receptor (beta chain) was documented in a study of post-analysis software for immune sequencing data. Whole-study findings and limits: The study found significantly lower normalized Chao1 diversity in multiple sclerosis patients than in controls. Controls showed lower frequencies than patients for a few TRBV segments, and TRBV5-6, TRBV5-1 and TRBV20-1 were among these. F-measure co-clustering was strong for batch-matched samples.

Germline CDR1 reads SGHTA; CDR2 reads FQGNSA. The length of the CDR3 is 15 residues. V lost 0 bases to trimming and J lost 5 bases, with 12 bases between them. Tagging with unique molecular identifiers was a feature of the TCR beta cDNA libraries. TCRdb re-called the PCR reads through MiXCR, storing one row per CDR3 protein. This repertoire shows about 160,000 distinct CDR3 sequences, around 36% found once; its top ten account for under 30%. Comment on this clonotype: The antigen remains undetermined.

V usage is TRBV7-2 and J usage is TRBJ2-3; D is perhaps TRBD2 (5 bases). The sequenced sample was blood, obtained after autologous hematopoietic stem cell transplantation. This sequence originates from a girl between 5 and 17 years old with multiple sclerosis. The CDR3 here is CASSLAGFEGDTQYF. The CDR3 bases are TGTGCCAGCAGCTTAGCAGGGTTCGAGGGAGATACGCAGTATTTT. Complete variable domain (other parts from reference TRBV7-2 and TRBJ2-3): GAGVSQSPSNKVTEKGKDVELRCDPISGHTALYWYRQSLGQGLEFLIYFQGNSAPDKSGLPSDRFSAERTGGSVSTLTIQRTQQEDSAVYLCASSLAGFEGDTQYFGPGTRLTVL.